The clone carrying this T cell receptor beta chain showed up just a few times. V was trimmed by 10 bases and J by 9 bases, leaving 13 bases between them. Looked up from germline, CDR1 is LGHNT and CDR2 is FRNRAP. The CDR3 loop spans 10 amino acids. Primers included in the PCR were 60 Vbeta and 13 Jbeta primers. The table came from immunoSEQ multiplex PCR; TCRdb's copy has only in-frame clones and leaves some out. The sample yields approximately 100,000 clones, more than 75% seen once. This record comes from a study of cytomegalovirus exposure and HLA in healthy donors. The genes are TRBV12-5 and TRBJ2-7, with D hard to call. The specimen was PBMCs. This TCR was sampled from a woman aged 18-29 years in good health and CMV-seropositive. CDR3 in amino acids: CATTPPGQYF. DNA of the CDR3: TGTGCTACCACTCCACCCGGGCAGTACTTC.